This T cell receptor (beta chain) was sequenced during a study of cytomegalovirus exposure and HLA in healthy donors. Healthy bone marrow donors made up the donors. J was trimmed by 7 bases and V by 3 bases; bases with no gene match: 9. CDR1 is GTSNPN and CDR2 is SVGIG in the germline V gene (reference sequence). CDR3 length: 16 amino acids. Notes on this clone: As yet, its antigen is unknown.

General observations from the study: The study dropped some indistinguishable V segments, TRBV6-2 and TRBV6-3 among them. Sequencing likely caused a cluster of highly shared sequence variants.

Primers for the PCR totalled 60 Vbeta and 13 Jbeta. The table came from immunoSEQ multiplex PCR; TCRdb's copy has only in-frame clones and leaves some out. There are about 150,000 clones in the sample; roughly 80% occur only once, and about 2.3% lies in the top ten. V and J are TRBV30 and TRBJ2-1; 13 bases match TRBD2. Specimen: PBMCs. The clonotype originates from a male donor in good health and CMV-seronegative. Here the CDR3 DNA reads TGTGCCTGGAGCCTATTTTGGACTAGCGGGGGAAATGAGCAGTTCTTC. Its protein product is CAWSLFWTSGGNEQFF. The full variable domain, rest sourced from reference TRBV30 and TRBJ2-1, is SQTIHQWPATLVQPVGSPLSLECTVEGTSNPNLYWYRQAAGRGLQLLFYSVGIGQISSEVPQNLSASRPQDRQFILSSKKLLLSDSGFYLCAWSLFWTSGGNEQFFGPGTRLTVL.